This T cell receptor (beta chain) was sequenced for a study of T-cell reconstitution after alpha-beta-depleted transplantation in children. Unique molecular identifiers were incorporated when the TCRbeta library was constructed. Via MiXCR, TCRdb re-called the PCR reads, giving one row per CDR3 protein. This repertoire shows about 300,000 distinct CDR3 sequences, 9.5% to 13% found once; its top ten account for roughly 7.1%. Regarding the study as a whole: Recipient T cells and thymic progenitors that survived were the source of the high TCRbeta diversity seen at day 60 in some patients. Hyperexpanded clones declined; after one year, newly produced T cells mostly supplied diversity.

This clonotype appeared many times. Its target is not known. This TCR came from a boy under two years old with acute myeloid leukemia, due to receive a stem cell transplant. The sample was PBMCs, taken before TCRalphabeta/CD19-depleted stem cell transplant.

The CDR3 DNA sequence: TGTGCCAGCAGCCCTTGGGGGCTCCAAGAGACCCAGTACTTC. Protein product: CASSPWGLQETQYF. The chain recombines TRBV3-1 with TRBJ2-5, with D possibly being TRBD1 (6 bases). Germline assignment: CDR1 LGHDT and CDR2 YNNKEL (reference sequence). V was shortened by 4 bases and J by 1 base, with 10 bases between the two germline ends. The CDR3 sequence is 14 residues long.